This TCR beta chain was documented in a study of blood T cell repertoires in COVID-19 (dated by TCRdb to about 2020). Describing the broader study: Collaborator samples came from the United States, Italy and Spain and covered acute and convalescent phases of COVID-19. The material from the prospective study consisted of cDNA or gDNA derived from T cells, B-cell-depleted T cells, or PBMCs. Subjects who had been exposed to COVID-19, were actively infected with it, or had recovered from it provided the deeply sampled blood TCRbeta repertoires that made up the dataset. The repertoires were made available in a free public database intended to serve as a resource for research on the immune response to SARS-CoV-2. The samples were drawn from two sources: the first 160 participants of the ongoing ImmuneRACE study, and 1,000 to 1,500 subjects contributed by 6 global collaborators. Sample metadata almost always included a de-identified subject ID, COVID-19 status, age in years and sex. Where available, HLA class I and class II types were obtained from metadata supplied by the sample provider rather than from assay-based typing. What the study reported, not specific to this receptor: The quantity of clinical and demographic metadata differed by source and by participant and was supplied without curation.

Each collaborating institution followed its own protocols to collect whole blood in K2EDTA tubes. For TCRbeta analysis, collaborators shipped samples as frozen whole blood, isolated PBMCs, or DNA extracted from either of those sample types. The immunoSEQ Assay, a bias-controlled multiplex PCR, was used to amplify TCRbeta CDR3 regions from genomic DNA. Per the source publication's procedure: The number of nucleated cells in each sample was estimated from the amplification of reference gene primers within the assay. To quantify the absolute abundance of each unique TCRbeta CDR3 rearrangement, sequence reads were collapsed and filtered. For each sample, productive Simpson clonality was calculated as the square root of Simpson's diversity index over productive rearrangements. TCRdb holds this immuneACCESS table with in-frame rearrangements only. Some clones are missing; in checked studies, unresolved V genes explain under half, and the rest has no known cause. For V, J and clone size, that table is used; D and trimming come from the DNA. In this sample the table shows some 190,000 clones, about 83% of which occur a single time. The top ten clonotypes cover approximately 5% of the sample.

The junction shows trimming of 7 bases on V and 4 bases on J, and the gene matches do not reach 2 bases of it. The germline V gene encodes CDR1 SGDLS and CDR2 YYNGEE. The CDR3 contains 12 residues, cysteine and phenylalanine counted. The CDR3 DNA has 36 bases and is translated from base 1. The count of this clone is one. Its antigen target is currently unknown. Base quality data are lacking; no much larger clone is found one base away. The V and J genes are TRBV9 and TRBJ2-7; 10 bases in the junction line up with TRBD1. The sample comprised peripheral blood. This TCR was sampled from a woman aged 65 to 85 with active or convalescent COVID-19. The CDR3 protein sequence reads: CASGTGDYEQYF. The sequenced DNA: TGTGCCAGCGGGACAGGGGATTACGAGCAGTACTTC.